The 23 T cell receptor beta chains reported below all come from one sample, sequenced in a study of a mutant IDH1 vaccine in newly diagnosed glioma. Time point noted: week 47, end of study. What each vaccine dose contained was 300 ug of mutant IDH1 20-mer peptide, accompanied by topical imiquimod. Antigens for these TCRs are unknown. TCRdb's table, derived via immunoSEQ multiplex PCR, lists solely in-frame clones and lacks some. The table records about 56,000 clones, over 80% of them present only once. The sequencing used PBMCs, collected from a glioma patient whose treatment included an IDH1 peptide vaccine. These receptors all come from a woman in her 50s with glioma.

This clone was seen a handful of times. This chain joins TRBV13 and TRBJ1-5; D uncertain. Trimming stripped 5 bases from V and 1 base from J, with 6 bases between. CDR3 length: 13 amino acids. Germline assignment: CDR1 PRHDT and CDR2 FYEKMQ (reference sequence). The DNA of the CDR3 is TGTGCCAGCAGCGCCTCGAGCAATCAGCCCCAGCATTTT. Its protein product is CASSASSNQPQHF.

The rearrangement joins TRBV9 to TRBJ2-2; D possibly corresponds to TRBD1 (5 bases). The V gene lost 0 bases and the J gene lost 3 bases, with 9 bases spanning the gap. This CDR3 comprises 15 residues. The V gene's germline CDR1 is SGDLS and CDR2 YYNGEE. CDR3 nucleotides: TGTGCCAGCAGCGTAGATGACAGATACACCGGGGAGCTGTTTTTT. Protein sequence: CASSVDDRYTGELFF.

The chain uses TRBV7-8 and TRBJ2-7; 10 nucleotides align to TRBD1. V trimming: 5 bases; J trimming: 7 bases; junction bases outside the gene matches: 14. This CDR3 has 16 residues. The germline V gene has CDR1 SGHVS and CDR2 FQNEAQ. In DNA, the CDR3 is TGTGCCAGCAGCCGACCCCCCTACAGGGGACAGGGGGAGCAGTACTTC. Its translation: CASSRPPYRGQGEQYF. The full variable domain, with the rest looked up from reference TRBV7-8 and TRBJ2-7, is GAGVSQSPRYKVAKRGQDVALRCDPISGHVSLFWYQQALGQGPEFLTYFQNEAQLDKSGLPSDRFFAERPEGSVSTLKIQRTQQEDSAVYLCASSRPPYRGQGEQYFGPGTRLTVT.

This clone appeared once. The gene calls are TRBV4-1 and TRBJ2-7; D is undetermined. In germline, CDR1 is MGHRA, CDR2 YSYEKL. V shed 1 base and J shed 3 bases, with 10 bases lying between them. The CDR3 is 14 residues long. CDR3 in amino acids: CASSQARTNYEQYF. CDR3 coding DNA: TGCGCCAGCAGCCAAGCGCGGACGAACTACGAGCAGTACTTC.

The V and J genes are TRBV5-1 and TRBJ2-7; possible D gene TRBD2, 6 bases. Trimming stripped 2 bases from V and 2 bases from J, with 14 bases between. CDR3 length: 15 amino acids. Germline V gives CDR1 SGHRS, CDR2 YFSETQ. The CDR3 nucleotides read TGCGCCAGCAGCTTAGGGACTGGCGGCACCTACGAGCAGTACTTC. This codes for CASSLGTGGTYEQYF. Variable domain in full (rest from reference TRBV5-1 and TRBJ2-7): KAGVTQTPRYLIKTRGQQVTLSCSPISGHRSVSWYQQTPGQGLQFLFEYFSETQRNKGNFPGRFSGRQFSNSRSEMNVSTLELGDSALYLCASSLGTGGTYEQYFGPGTRLTVT.

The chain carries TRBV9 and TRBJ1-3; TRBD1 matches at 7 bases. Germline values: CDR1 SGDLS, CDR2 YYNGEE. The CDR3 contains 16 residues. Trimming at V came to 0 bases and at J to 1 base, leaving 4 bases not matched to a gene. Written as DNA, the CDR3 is TGTGCCAGCAGCGTAGGGGACAGAGCATCTGGAAACACCATATATTTT. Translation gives CASSVGDRASGNTIYF.

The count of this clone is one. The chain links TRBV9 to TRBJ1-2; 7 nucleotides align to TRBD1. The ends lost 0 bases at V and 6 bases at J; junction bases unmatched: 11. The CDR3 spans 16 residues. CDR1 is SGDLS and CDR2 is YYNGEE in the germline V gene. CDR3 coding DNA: TGTGCCAGCAGCGTAGAGGAGCAGGGGGTTTTCGATGGCTACACCTTC. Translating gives CASSVEEQGVFDGYTF. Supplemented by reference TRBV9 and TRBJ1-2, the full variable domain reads DSGVTQTPKHLITATGQRVTLRCSPRSGDLSVYWYQQSLDQGLQFLIQYYNGEERAKGNILERFSAQQFPDLHSELNLSSLELGDSALYFCASSVEEQGVFDGYTFGSGTRLTVV.

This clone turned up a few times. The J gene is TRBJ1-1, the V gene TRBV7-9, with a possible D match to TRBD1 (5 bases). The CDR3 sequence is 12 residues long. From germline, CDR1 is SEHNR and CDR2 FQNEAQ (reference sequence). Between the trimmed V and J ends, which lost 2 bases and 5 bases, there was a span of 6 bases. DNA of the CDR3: TGTGCCAGCAGCTTAAGGACAACTGAAGCTTTCTTT. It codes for CASSLRTTEAFF.

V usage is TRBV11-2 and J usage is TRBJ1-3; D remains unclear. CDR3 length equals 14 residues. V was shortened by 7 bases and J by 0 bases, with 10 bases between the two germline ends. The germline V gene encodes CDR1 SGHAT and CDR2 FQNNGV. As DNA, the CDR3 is TGTGCCAGCACCCCCGGAAGCTCTGGAAACACCATATATTTT. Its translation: CASTPGSSGNTIYF.

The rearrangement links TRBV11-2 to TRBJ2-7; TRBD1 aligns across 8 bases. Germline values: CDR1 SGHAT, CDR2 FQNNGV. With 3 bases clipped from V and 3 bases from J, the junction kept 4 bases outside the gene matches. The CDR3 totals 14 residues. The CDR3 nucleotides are TGTGCCAGCAGCTTTGGACAGGGTATCTACGAGCAGTACTTC. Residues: CASSFGQGIYEQYF.

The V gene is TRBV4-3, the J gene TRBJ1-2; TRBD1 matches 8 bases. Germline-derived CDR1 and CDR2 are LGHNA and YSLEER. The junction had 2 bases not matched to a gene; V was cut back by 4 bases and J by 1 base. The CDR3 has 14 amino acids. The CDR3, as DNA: TGCGCCAGCAGCCTTGGACAGGGTAACTATGGCTACACCTTC. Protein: CASSLGQGNYGYTF.

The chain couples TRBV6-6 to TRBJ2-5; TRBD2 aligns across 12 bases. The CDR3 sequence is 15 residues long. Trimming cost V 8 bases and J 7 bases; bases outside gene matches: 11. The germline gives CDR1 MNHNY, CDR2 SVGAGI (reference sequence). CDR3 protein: CASGRMTSGGATQYF. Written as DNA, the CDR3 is TGTGCCAGCGGACGGATGACTAGCGGGGGTGCGACCCAGTACTTC.

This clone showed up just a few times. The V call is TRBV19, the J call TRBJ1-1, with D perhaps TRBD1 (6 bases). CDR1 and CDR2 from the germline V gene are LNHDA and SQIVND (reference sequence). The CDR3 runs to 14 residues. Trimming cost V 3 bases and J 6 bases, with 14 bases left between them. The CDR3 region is CASSMNLQGAEAFF. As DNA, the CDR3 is TGTGCCAGTAGTATGAACCTACAGGGAGCTGAAGCTTTCTTT.

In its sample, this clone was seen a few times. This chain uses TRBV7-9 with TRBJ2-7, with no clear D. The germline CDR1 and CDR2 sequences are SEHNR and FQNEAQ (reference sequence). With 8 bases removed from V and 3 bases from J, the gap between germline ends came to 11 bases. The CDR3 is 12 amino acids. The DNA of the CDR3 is TGTGCCAGCGAAGAGATCGTCTACGAGCAGTACTTC. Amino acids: CASEEIVYEQYF.

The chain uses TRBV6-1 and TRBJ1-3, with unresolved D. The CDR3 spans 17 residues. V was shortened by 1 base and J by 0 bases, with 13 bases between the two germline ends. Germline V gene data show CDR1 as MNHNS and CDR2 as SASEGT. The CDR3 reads CASSEVLGSSSGNTIYF. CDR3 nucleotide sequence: TGTGCCAGCAGTGAAGTACTCGGCAGCAGCTCTGGAAACACCATATATTTT.

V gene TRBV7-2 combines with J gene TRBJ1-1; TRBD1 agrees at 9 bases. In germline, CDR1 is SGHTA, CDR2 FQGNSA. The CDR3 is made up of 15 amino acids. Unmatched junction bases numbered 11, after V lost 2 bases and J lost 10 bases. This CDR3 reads CASSLLTGGYSVAFF. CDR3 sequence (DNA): TGTGCCAGCAGCTTACTGACAGGGGGGTATTCCGTAGCTTTCTTT. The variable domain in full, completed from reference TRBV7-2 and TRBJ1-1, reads GAGVSQSPSNKVTEKGKDVELRCDPISGHTALYWYRQSLGQGLEFLIYFQGNSAPDKSGLPSDRFSAERTGGSVSTLTIQRTQQEDSAVYLCASSLLTGGYSVAFFGQGTRLTVV.

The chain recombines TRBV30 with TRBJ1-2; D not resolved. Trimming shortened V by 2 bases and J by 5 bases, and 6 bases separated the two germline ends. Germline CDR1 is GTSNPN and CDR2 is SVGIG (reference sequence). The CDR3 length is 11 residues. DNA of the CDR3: TGTGCCTGGAGTAAGAATTATGGCTACACCTTC. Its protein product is CAWSKNYGYTF.

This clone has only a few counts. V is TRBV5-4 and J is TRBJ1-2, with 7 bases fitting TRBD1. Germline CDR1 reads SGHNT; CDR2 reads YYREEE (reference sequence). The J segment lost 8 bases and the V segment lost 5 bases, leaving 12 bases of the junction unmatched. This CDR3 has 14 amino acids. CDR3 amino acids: CASRPDRELRGYTF. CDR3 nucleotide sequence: TGTGCCAGCAGACCTGACAGGGAACTTCGAGGCTACACCTTC.

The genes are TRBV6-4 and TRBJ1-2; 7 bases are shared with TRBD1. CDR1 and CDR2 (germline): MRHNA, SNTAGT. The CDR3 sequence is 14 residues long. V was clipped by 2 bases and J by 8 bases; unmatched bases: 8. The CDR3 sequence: CASSDRGGGDGYTF. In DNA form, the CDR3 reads TGTGCCAGCAGTGACCGAGGAGGGGGCGACGGCTACACCTTC.

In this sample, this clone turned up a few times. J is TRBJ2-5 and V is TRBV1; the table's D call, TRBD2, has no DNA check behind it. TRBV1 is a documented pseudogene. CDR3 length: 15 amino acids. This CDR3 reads CTSSQDRGTRGTQYF. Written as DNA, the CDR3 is TGCACCAGCAGCCAAGATCGGGGTACACGGGGGACCCAGTACTTC.

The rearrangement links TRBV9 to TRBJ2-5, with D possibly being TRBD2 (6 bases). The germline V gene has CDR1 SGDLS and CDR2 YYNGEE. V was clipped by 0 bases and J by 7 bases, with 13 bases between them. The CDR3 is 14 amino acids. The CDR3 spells CASSVELATPTQYF. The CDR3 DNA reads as TGTGCCAGCAGCGTAGAACTAGCCACGCCGACCCAGTACTTC.

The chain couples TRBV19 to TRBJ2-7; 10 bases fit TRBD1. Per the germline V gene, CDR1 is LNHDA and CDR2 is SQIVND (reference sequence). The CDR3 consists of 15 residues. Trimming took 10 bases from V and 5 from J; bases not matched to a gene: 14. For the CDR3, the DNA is TGTGCCACTAGAAAAACCGGGACAGGGGTCGACGAGCAGTACTTC. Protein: CATRKTGTGVDEQYF. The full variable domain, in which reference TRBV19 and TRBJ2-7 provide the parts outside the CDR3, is DGGITQSPKYLFRKEGQNVTLSCEQNLNHDAMYWYRQDPGQGLRLIYYSQIVNDFQKGDIAEGYSVSREKKESFPLTVTSAQKNPTAFYLCATRKTGTGVDEQYFGPGTRLTVT.

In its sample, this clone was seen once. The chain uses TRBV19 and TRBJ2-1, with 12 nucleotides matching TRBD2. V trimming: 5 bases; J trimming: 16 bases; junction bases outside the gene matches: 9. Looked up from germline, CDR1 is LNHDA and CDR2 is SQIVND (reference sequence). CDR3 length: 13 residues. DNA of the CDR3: TGTGCCAGTAGTGAGAGATCTAGCGGGGGGGCATTCTTC. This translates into CASSERSSGGAFF.